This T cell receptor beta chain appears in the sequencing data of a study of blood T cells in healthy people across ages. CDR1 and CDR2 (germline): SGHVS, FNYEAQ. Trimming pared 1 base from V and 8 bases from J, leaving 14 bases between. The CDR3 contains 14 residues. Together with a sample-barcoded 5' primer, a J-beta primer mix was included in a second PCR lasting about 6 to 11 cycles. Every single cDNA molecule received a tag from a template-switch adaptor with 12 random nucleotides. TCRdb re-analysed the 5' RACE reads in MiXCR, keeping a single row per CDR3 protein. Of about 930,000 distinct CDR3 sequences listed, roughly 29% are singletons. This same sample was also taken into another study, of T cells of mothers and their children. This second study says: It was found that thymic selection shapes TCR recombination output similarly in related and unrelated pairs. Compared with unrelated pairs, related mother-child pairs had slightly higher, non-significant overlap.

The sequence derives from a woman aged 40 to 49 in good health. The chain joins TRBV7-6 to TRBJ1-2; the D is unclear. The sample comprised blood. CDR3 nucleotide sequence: TGTGCCAGCAGCTTAGGCCCCGATACGGGAGGCTACACCTTC. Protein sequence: CASSLGPDTGGYTF.